These 21 T cell receptor beta chains share one sample of origin, sequenced in a study of metastatic and nonmetastatic thyroid tumors. The entire patient cohort was treatment-naive prior to thyroid surgery. MiXCR re-clonotyped the PCR reads for TCRdb. Among 85,000 to 95,000 clones, under 15% were seen once, and the ten largest hold 3% to 4.5%. Material: blood. The receptors originated from a female donor with papillary thyroid cancer or a benign thyroid nodule (not recorded which). Some clones in this sample may be carry-over from other donors' samples.

The table lists this clone with a few counts. The chain uses TRBV5-6 and TRBJ2-7, with 7 bases identical to TRBD1. The CDR3 length is 17 residues. The germline V gene encodes CDR1 SGHDT and CDR2 YYEEEE. Losses at the gene ends were 0 bases for V and 0 bases for J; bases not matched to a gene: 9. The CDR3 sequence is CASSLDPDRESSYEQYF. The CDR3 DNA reads as TGTGCCAGCAGCTTGGACCCCGACAGGGAAAGCTCCTACGAGCAGTACTTC.

The sample holds many counts of this clone. The chain has TRBV7-9 and TRBJ2-7, with D unclear. V shed 5 bases and J shed 3 bases, with 8 bases lying between them. The germline gives CDR1 SEHNR, CDR2 FQNEAQ (reference sequence). The CDR3 has 12 amino acids. The CDR3 DNA follows: TGTGCCAGCAGCGGTAACCGCTACGAGCAGTACTTC. It translates to CASSGNRYEQYF.

Only a few counts were recorded for this clone. The V and J genes are TRBV6-1 and TRBJ1-5, with D perhaps TRBD1 (5 bases). The CDR3 has 15 residues. V was shortened by 4 bases and J by 0 bases, with 10 bases between the two germline ends. Germline CDR1 and CDR2: MNHNS and SASEGT. The CDR3 is CASSVWDYSNQPQHF. In nucleotides, the CDR3 is TGTGCCAGCAGTGTCTGGGACTATAGCAATCAGCCCCAGCATTTT.

The table lists this clone with many counts. V usage is TRBV20-1 and J usage is TRBJ2-1; unclear D gene. This CDR3 region has 12 residues. V dropped 3 bases and J dropped 8 bases, with 11 bases sitting between them. Germline CDR1 and CDR2: DFQATT and SNEGSKA (reference sequence). The DNA for the CDR3 is TGCAGTGCTAGGACAAGGGAAGATGAGCAGTTCTTC. This encodes CSARTREDEQFF.

The gene calls are TRBV30 and TRBJ1-1, with TRBD1 matching 9 bases. The CDR3 totals 12 residues. Germline V lookup: CDR1 GTSNPN, CDR2 SVGIG (reference sequence). The J segment lost 11 bases and the V segment lost 2 bases, leaving 6 bases of the junction unmatched. CDR3 in DNA: TGTGCCTGGAGTCACAGGGGGCGACGTGCTTTCTTT. The encoded protein is CAWSHRGRRAFF.

Points on this clone: Other DNA sequences of this sample code for an identical CDR3. This chain uses TRBV11-2 with TRBJ2-4; 8 nucleotides match TRBD1. V lost 6 bases to trimming and J lost 1 base; unmatched junction nucleotides: 11. The CDR3 loop spans 17 amino acids. CDR1 is SGHAT, CDR2 FQNNGV, per germline. The CDR3 sequence is CASRPIRTGTAKNIQYF. The DNA of the CDR3 is TGTGCCAGCAGGCCCATTCGGACAGGGACGGCCAAAAACATTCAGTACTTC.

This clone was counted ten times or more. This chain's CDR3 is CASSVDRGGNTEAFF. The DNA for the CDR3 is TGTGCCAGCAGTGTGGACAGAGGAGGGAACACTGAAGCTTTCTTT. The chain is built from TRBV6-1 and TRBJ1-1, with TRBD1 as a possible D gene (6 bases). CDR1 and CDR2 (germline): MNHNS, SASEGT. CDR3 length: 15 amino acids. Deletions cut 4 bases from V and 1 base from J, with 13 bases between.

This clone was seen repeatedly, ten times or more. The chain couples TRBV9 to TRBJ2-5; no reliable D call. V lost 4 bases, J lost 0 bases, and 4 bases lay in between. The CDR3 is 12 residues long. Germline V gene lookup returns CDR1 SGDLS and CDR2 YYNGEE. The CDR3 here is CASSRYQETQYF. In DNA, the CDR3 is TGTGCCAGCAGCCGGTACCAAGAGACCCAGTACTTC.

This clone has ten or more counts. The chain is built from TRBV3-1 and TRBJ2-3; D gene ambiguous. Germline loops: CDR1 LGHDT, CDR2 YNNKEL (reference sequence). The CDR3 length is 14 residues. V was trimmed by 0 bases and J by 2 bases, leaving 6 bases between them. CDR3 DNA sequence: TGTGCCAGCAGCCAAGAGGCCGACACAGATACGCAGTATTTT. Protein product: CASSQEADTDTQYF.

This clone showed up many times. CDR3 nucleotides: TGCAGTGCTAGATGGGGACCCACTGAAGCTTTCTTT. Translated, it gives CSARWGPTEAFF. V usage is TRBV20-1 and J usage is TRBJ1-1; a weak D match, TRBD1 (5 bases). CDR1 is DFQATT, CDR2 SNEGSKA, per germline (reference sequence). Trimming pared 2 bases from V and 4 bases from J, leaving 8 bases between. This CDR3 comprises 12 residues.

This clone was found many times. V usage is TRBV7-2 and J usage is TRBJ1-4, with TRBD1 matching 7 bases. Germline V gives CDR1 SGHTA, CDR2 FQGNSA. This CDR3 contains 15 residues. V trimming: 4 bases; J trimming: 7 bases; junction bases outside the gene matches: 9. CDR3 DNA sequence: TGTGCCAGCAGCTCAGAGGGGGCGGGCGGTGAAAAACTGTTTTTT. Its protein product is CASSSEGAGGEKLFF.

This clone was detected ten times or more. The rearrangement uses TRBV11-2 and TRBJ1-2; D gene uncertain. The germline V gene has CDR1 SGHAT and CDR2 FQNNGV. With 5 bases removed from V and 6 bases from J, the gap between germline ends came to 22 bases. This CDR3 region has 16 residues. The CDR3 DNA is TGTGCCAGCAGCCCACATTGGTCAGTTAAAGGAGATGGCTACACCTTC. This codes for CASSPHWSVKGDGYTF.

As concerns this clone: A much larger clone sits a single nucleotide away, making a read error possible. J is TRBJ2-2 and V is TRBV27; D is uncertain. The CDR3 has 13 residues. From germline, CDR1 is MNHEY and CDR2 SMNVEV (reference sequence). In DNA form, the CDR3 reads TGTGCCATCAGTTTGGGCAGTCCCGGGGAGCTGTTTTTT. This gives the protein CAISLGSPGELFF.

V usage is TRBV20-1 and J usage is TRBJ2-3; D is possibly TRBD1 (6 bases). There are 15 residues in the CDR3. Germline V gives CDR1 DFQATT, CDR2 SNEGSKA (reference sequence). Trimming pared 6 bases from V and 0 bases from J, leaving 16 bases between. CDR3 sequence reads: CSASARTESTDTQYF. For the CDR3, the DNA is TGCAGTGCCTCAGCCCGGACAGAGAGCACAGATACGCAGTATTTT.

Ten or more counts support this clone. Other DNA sequences in the sample encode the same CDR3. This chain links TRBV4-1 with TRBJ2-7; TRBD2 aligns across 8 bases. J lost 0 bases, V lost 0 bases, and 7 bases had no gene match. The CDR3 has 17 amino acids. CDR1 MGHRA and CDR2 YSYEKL come from the germline V gene. As DNA, the CDR3 is TGCGCCAGCAGCCAAGATTTAGCGGGGCATTCCTCCTACGAGCAGTACTTC. Protein product: CASSQDLAGHSSYEQYF.

About this clone itself: This likely comes from a read error, as the CDR3 has no conserved phenylalanine or tryptophan at its end. This chain joins TRBV28 and TRBJ2-7; D could derive from TRBD1 or TRBD2 (5 bases each). Per the germline V gene, CDR1 is MDHEN and CDR2 is SYDVKM. CDR3 size: 14 residues. V was clipped by 8 bases and J by 2 bases, with 16 bases between them. CDR3 bases: TGTGCCAGCGACACGACGGGACGACCCTACGAGCAGTACTTG. Amino acids: CASDTTGRPYEQYL.

A remark on this clone: This may stem from a read error, because a much larger clone lies one nucleotide away. V usage is TRBV5-6 and J usage is TRBJ2-1; D perhaps matches TRBD2 (5 bases). CDR1 SGHDT and CDR2 YYEEEE come from the germline V gene. CDR3 length: 14 amino acids. In DNA form, the CDR3 reads TGTGTCAGCAAAGGAGGCGCGACCTACAATGAGCAGTTCTTC. It specifies CVSKGGATYNEQFF.

The sample holds many counts of this clone. This rearrangement joins TRBV6-2 or TRBV6-3 to TRBJ1-5; no clear D. The germline V gene encodes CDR1 MNHEY and CDR2 SVGEGT. V was trimmed by 5 bases and J by 2 bases, leaving 16 bases between them. CDR3 size: 16 residues. The CDR3 sequence is CASSPRLLTGNQPQHF. CDR3 nucleotides: TGTGCCAGCAGTCCCCGACTACTCACGGGCAATCAGCCCCAGCATTTT.

This clone was observed at least ten times. CDR3 nucleotide sequence: TGTGCCAGCAGTTTAATTGCTAGCGGGGGCTACGAGCAGTACTTC. It encodes CASSLIASGGYEQYF. The rearrangement uses TRBV27 and TRBJ2-7; 10 bases are shared with TRBD2. The CDR3 loop spans 15 amino acids. V shed 2 bases, J shed 3 bases, and the junction held 4 bases outside the gene matches. Per germline, CDR1 MNHEY and CDR2 SMNVEV (reference sequence).

On this clone: The junction departs from germline at one end; a sequencing error may be responsible. The J gene is TRBJ2-4, the V gene TRBV28; 15 nucleotides match TRBD2. The J call may be faulty, since TRBJ2-1 better matches the DNA end. This CDR3 has 20 amino acids. In germline, CDR1 is MDHEN, CDR2 SYDVKM. The CDR3 sequence is CASSLQGLAGGLSSYNDQFF. The DNA for the CDR3 is TGTGCCAGCAGTTTACAAGGACTAGCGGGGGGGTTAAGCTCTTACAATGATCAGTTCTTC.

This clone appeared many times. The chain is built from TRBV20-1 and TRBJ2-3; D ambiguous. CDR1 is DFQATT, CDR2 SNEGSKA, per germline (reference sequence). V was clipped by 1 base and J by 4 bases, with 18 bases between them. The CDR3 runs to 16 residues. The CDR3 DNA follows: TGCAGTGCTAGAGGGAGTTGGGCCGACCCAGCAGATACGCAGTATTTT. This gives the protein CSARGSWADPADTQYF.